This entry is about one T cell receptor (beta chain). These data originate in a study of blood T cell repertoires in COVID-19. In germline, CDR1 is SGHDT, CDR2 YYEEEE. The CDR3 is 16 residues long. Trimming removed 5 bases from V and 3 bases from J, with 21 bases in between. Methods used by the authors: Scientists estimated how many nucleated cells there were by amplifying reference gene primers. Measured with immunoSEQ multiplex PCR; TCRdb has only the in-frame clones, and not every one. V and J calls plus clone size are reproduced from that table; the DNA served to infer D and trimming. The sample lists over 150,000 clones, 70% to 80% occurring once.

What was sequenced was peripheral blood. The receptor comes from a woman in her 50s with acute or convalescent COVID-19. The J gene is TRBJ2-7, the V gene TRBV5-6, with D possibly matching TRBD1 (5 bases). The CDR3, as DNA: TGTGCCAGCAGTGCGGCCGTCAGGGTGTCGTTCTACGAGCAGTACTTC. It codes for CASSAAVRVSFYEQYF.